This section outlines one T cell receptor (beta chain) sequence together with its context. What it binds is unknown. This record comes from a study of T-cell memory formation after mild COVID-19. Background on the study: Among the donors, TCR clusters were largely specific to each donor.

Constant-segment-primed 5'RACE gave TCR alpha and TCR beta cDNA libraries with sample barcodes and UMIs. TCRdb used MiXCR to reprocess the 5' RACE reads, holding one entry per CDR3 protein. The repertoire holds 250,000 to 350,000 distinct CDR3 sequences, with around a sixth as singletons. Notes on the study in general: Those CD4+ clones that contracted were mainly in CM and EM (CD8+ ones in EMRA). Confirmation was lacking for SARS-CoV-2 specificity of second-wave clones that peaked on day 37.

The germline V gene has CDR1 SGHNT and CDR2 YYREEE (reference sequence). The V segment lost 7 bases and the J segment 5 bases; nucleotides outside the gene matches: 2. The CDR3 length is 11 residues. The chain joins TRBV5-4 to TRBJ2-7, with TRBD2 matching over 8 bases. The sequenced material came from PBMCs or a T cell subset sorted from them (not recorded which). This TCR came from a man between 18 and 29 years old who had mild COVID-19 (a few samples of this study predate the infection). Cell type and time point are not known. In DNA form, the CDR3 reads TGTGCCAGCCGGCGGGGGGACGAGCAGTACTTC. It codes for CASRRGDEQYF.